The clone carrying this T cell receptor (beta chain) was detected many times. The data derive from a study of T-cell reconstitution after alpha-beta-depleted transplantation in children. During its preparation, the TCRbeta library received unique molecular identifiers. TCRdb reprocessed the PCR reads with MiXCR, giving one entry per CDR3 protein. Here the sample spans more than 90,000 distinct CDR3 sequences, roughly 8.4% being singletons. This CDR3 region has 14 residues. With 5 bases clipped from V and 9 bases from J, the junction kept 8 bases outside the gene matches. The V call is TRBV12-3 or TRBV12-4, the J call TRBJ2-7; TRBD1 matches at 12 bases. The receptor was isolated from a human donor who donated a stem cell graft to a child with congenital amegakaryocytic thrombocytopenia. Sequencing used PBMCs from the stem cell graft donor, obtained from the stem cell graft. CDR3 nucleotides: TGTGCCAGCAGTGGGACAGGGGGCGCGTTTGGGCAGTACTTC. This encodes CASSGTGGAFGQYF.